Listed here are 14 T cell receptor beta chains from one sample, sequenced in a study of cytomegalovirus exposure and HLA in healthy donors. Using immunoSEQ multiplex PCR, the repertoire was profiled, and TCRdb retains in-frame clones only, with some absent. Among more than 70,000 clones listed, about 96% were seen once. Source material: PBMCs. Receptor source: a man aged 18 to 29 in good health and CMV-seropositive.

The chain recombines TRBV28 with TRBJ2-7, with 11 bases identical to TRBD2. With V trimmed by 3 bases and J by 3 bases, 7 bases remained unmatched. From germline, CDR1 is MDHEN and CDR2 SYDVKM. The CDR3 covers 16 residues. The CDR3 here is CASSLPTSGGNYEQYF. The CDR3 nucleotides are TGTGCCAGCAGTTTGCCTACTAGCGGGGGAAACTACGAGCAGTACTTC.

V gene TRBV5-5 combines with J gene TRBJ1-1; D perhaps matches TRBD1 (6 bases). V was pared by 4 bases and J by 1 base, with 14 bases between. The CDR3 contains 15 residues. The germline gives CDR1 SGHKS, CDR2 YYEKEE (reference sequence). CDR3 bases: TGTGCCAGCAGCCCATGGTGGACAGCGAACACTGAAGCTTTCTTT. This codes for CASSPWWTANTEAFF.

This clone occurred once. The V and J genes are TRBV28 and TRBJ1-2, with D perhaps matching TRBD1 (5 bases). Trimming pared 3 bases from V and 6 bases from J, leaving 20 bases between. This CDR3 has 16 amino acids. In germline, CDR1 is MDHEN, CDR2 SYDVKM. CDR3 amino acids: CASSFGQGMPRNGYTF. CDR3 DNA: TGTGCCAGCAGTTTCGGACAAGGGATGCCGCGGAATGGCTACACCTTC.

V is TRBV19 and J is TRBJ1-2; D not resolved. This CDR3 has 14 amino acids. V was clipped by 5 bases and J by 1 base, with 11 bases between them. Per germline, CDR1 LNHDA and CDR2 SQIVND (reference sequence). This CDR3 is CASSAQAINYGYTF. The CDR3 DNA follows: TGTGCCAGTAGTGCCCAGGCTATTAACTATGGCTACACCTTC.

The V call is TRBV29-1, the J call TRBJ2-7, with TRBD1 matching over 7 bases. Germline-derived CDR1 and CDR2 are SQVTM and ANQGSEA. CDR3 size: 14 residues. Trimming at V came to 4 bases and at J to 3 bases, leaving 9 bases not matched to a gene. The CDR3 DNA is TGCAGCGTTGGTCAGTCAGGGGGAATCTACGAGCAGTACTTC. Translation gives CSVGQSGGIYEQYF.

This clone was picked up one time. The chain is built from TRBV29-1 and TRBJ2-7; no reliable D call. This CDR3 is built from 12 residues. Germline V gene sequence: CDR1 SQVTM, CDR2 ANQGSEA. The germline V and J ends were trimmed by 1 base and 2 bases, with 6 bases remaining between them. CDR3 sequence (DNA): TGCAGCGTTGAAGGGCACCCCTACGAGCAGTACTTC. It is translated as CSVEGHPYEQYF.

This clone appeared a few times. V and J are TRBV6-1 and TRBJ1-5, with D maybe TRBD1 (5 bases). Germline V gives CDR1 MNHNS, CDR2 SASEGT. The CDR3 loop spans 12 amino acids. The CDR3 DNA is TGTCCTCGCAGGGCAAGCAATCAGCCCCAGCATTTT. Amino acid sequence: CPRRASNQPQHF.

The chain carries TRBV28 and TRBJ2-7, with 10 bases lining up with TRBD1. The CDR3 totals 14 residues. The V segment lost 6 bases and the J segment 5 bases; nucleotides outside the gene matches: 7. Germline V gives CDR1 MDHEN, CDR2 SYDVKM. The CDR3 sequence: CASRLPGQGNEQYF. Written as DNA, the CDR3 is TGTGCCAGCAGACTTCCGGGACAGGGGAACGAGCAGTACTTC.

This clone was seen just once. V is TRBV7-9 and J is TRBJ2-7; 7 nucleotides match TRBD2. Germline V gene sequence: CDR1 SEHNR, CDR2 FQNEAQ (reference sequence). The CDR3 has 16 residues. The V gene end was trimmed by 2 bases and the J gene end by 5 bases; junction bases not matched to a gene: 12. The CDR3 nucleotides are TGTGCCAGCAGCTTATCCGGCGGGAGCGCCGCCGACGAGCAGTACTTC. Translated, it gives CASSLSGGSAADEQYF.

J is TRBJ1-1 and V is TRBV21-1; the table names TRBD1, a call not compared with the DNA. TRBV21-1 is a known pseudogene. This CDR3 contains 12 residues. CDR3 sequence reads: CASRRRGRAAFF. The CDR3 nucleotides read TGTGCCAGCAGACGCAGGGGTAGGGCAGCTTTCTTT.

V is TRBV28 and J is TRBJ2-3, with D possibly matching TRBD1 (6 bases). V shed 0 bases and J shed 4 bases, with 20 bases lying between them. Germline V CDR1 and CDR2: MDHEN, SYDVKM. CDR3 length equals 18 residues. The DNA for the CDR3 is TGTGCCAGCAGTTTATGGTCAGGGGATATCTCCCCGTCAGATACGCAGTATTTT. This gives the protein CASSLWSGDISPSDTQYF.

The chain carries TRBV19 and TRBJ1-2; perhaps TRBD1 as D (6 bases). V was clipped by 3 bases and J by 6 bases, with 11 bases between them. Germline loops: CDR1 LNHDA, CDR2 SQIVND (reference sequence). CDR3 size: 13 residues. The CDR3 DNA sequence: TGTGCCAGTAGTATGGGGGGGGCGGATGGCTACACCTTC. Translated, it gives CASSMGGADGYTF.

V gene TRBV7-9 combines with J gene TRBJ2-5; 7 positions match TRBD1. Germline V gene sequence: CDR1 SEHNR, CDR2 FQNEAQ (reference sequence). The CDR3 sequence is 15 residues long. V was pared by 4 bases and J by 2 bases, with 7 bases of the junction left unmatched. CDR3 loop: CASSSLTGLQETQYF. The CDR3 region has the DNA TGTGCCAGCAGCTCCTTGACAGGGCTACAAGAGACCCAGTACTTC.

The CDR3 nucleotides read TGTGCCAGCAGGGATACAGGGGTGGGCGAGCAGTACTTC. This codes for CASRDTGVGEQYF. The rearrangement links TRBV27 to TRBJ2-7, with 7 bases identical to TRBD1. The CDR3 contains 13 residues. V gave up 6 bases and J gave up 6 bases; unmatched junction bases: 8. Germline CDR1 reads MNHEY; CDR2 reads SMNVEV (reference sequence).